A single T cell receptor (beta chain) is shown here with its context. What it recognizes is unknown. This entry is derived from a study of shared clonotypes between healthy human individuals. V was clipped by 1 base and J by 4 bases, with 14 bases between them. Looked up from germline, CDR1 is SGHDT and CDR2 is YYEEEE. The length of the CDR3 is 16 residues. Study-wide points: Few donors restricted represented genetic and exposure-history diversity.

It was at deep level that the assay was run. It was 200 ng DNA, approximately 28,000 T cell genomes, that sorted-subset replicate PCRs used. Using immunoSEQ multiplex PCR, the repertoire was profiled, and TCRdb retains in-frame clones only, with some absent. Here the sample spans about 980,000 clones, over 75% being singletons. Splitting the CD4+ cells yielded a CD45RA+ naive subset and a CD45RA-negative memory subset. This receptor was taken from a man aged 18 to 29 in good health. The chain couples TRBV5-6 to TRBJ2-2; D is perhaps TRBD1 (5 bases). What was sequenced was memory CD4+ T cells sorted from blood. This sample's subset: CD45RA-negative fraction. CDR3 DNA sequence: TGTGCCAGCAGCTTGAGACCCCAGGGCGGCACCGGGGAGCTGTTTTTT. It specifies CASSLRPQGGTGELFF.